The 27 T cell receptor beta chains listed next were all sequenced from one sample in a study of CD8 T cells in ankylosing spondylitis (dated by TCRdb to between 2016 and 2019). What the research found in general, with its limitations: A TCR beta motif of eight highly homologous amino acid variants appeared characteristic of blood from ankylosing spondylitis patients.

Which antigens these TCRs recognize remains unknown. The library came from 5' RACE. The sequencing machine was an Illumina HiSeq 2500. TCRdb handled the public reads itself, with Q25 trimming in fastp and clone calling in MiXCR, and kept productive beta chains. Here each entry gathers all rows of one CDR3 protein and keeps the most common genes and DNA. This sample lists about 390,000 distinct CDR3 sequences; about a fifth were detected once. 15% to 20% of the sample is in the top ten clones. Sequencing was carried out using blood, either unsorted or a sorted T cell fraction (not recorded which). These receptors were taken from a male donor with ankylosing spondylitis.

This clonotype has only a few counts. V and J are TRBV5-6 and TRBJ1-1; D call uncertain. This CDR3 is 14 amino acids long. The germline gives CDR1 SGHDT, CDR2 YYEEEE. Trimming took 0 bases from V and 5 from J, leaving 11 bases between them. The CDR3 is CASSLVGIRTEAFF. As DNA, the CDR3 is TGTGCCAGCAGCTTGGTGGGTATTCGGACTGAAGCTTTCTTT.

This clonotype was counted only a few times. CDR3 loop: CSASPSLGGDTQYF. In nucleotides, the CDR3 is TGCAGTGCTAGCCCCTCCCTAGGGGGCGATACGCAGTATTTT. The rearrangement links TRBV20-1 to TRBJ2-3; 7 bases align to TRBD1. The length of the CDR3 is 14 residues. Germline CDR1 reads DFQATT; CDR2 reads SNEGSKA (reference sequence). V dropped 3 bases and J dropped 6; count of bases not matched to a gene: 9.

The V and J genes are TRBV6-2 or TRBV6-3 and TRBJ2-2; the D call may be TRBD1 or TRBD2 (7 bases each). Trimming shortened V by 0 bases and J by 4 bases, and 24 bases separated the two germline ends. CDR3 size: 20 residues. Germline V gene data show CDR1 as MNHEY and CDR2 as SVGEGT. The CDR3 loop is CASSYSWQGGSKSGTGELFF. DNA of the CDR3: TGTGCCAGCAGTTACTCTTGGCAGGGGGGGAGCAAGTCGGGCACCGGGGAGCTGTTTTTT.

This chain connects TRBV7-2 to TRBJ1-1; D unresolved. The length of the CDR3 is 15 residues. Trimming left V 3 bases short and J 0 bases short, with 11 bases between. Germline loops: CDR1 SGHTA, CDR2 FQGNSA. CDR3 in amino acids: CASSLGSTMNTEAFF. The CDR3 DNA reads as TGTGCCAGCAGCTTGGGCAGCACAATGAACACTGAAGCTTTCTTT.

The sample holds a few counts of this clonotype. The chain joins TRBV7-2 to TRBJ1-4, with D maybe TRBD1 (5 bases). Germline V lookup: CDR1 SGHTA, CDR2 FQGNSA. Trimming left V 1 base short and J 7 bases short, with 13 bases between. The CDR3 has 15 amino acids. CDR3 DNA: TGTGCCAGCAGCTTAGGTCCGGGTAGGGGTGAAAAACTGTTTTTT. It codes for CASSLGPGRGEKLFF.

This clonotype has just a few counts. One end of the junction does not line up with germline, which may come from a read error. This chain joins TRBV29-1 and TRBJ1-1; tentatively, D is TRBD1 (5 bases). The CDR3 runs 16 residues. Germline V gene lookup returns CDR1 SQVTM and CDR2 ANQGSEA. CDR3 protein: CSVERPGGGINTDAFF. The CDR3 DNA reads as TGCAGCGTTGAAAGGCCCGGGGGGGGGATCAACACTGATGCTTTCTTT.

V is TRBV2 and J is TRBJ1-2; TRBD1 agrees at 7 bases. Looked up from germline, CDR1 is SNHLY and CDR2 is FYNNEI. Trimming at V came to 6 bases and at J to 4 bases, leaving 2 bases not matched to a gene. CDR3 size: 12 residues. Here the CDR3 reads CASRRQGYGYTF. In DNA form, the CDR3 reads TGTGCCAGCAGAAGACAGGGCTATGGCTACACCTTC.

The rearrangement uses TRBV19 and TRBJ1-5; the D is unclear. In germline, CDR1 is LNHDA, CDR2 SQIVND (reference sequence). With 3 bases removed from V and 2 bases from J, the gap between germline ends came to 11 bases. The CDR3 runs to 15 residues. CDR3 region: CASSIGSGGNQPQHF. CDR3 in DNA: TGTGCCAGTAGTATTGGTTCGGGTGGCAATCAGCCCCAGCATTTT.

The rearrangement uses TRBV5-8 and TRBJ2-7, with TRBD1 matching over 7 bases. This CDR3 is 16 amino acids long. V lost 0 bases and J lost 3; bases outside the gene matches: 9. Germline CDR1 reads SGHTS; CDR2 reads YDEGEE. CDR3 bases: TGTGCCAGCAGCTTGGTTGGCAGGGGGATTGGCTACGAGCAGTACTTC. Protein sequence: CASSLVGRGIGYEQYF.

The chain employs TRBV5-1 and TRBJ2-2, with D possibly matching TRBD1 (6 bases). The length of the CDR3 is 15 residues. Germline V gene sequence: CDR1 SGHRS, CDR2 YFSETQ. V lost 2 bases and J 7 bases, leaving 15 bases between the germline ends. The CDR3 spells CASSLEGVSIGELFF. CDR3 nucleotides: TGCGCCAGCAGCTTAGAGGGGGTCTCTATCGGGGAGCTGTTTTTT.

The V gene is TRBV11-2, the J gene TRBJ2-3; 12 nucleotides align to TRBD2. The CDR3 spans 16 residues. Germline lookup yields CDR1 SGHAT and CDR2 FQNNGV. V shed 5 bases, J shed 8 bases, and the junction held 11 bases outside the gene matches. The CDR3 DNA reads as TGTGCCAGCAGCGCTCTAGCGGGAGGGCCGGCGGGTACGCAGTATTTT. Translated: CASSALAGGPAGTQYF.

This clonotype was observed many times. The chain uses TRBV12-3 or TRBV12-4 and TRBJ2-4; D call uncertain. V was clipped by 3 bases and J by 5 bases, with 8 bases between them. The CDR3 sequence is 13 residues long. The CDR3 coding sequence is TGTGCCAGCAGTTTGGTGAATGAAAACATTCAGTACTTC. Translating gives CASSLVNENIQYF.

This clonotype was counted a few times. The genes are TRBV29-1 and TRBJ2-2; D not resolved. The CDR3 extends over 14 amino acids. With 4 bases removed from V and 2 bases from J, the gap between germline ends came to 11 bases. Germline CDR1 SQVTM, CDR2 ANQGSEA. Here the CDR3 reads CSVGSELNTGELFF. For the CDR3, the DNA is TGCAGCGTTGGGTCAGAGTTAAACACCGGGGAGCTGTTTTTT.

This clonotype has only a few counts. CDR3 sequence: CAWSAGGNQPQHF. The DNA of the CDR3 is TGTGCCTGGAGTGCGGGGGGGAATCAGCCCCAGCATTTT. This rearrangement joins TRBV30 to TRBJ1-5; TRBD1 might be the D (5 bases). Trimming cost V 1 base and J 4 bases, with 8 bases left between them. The CDR3 totals 13 residues. CDR1 and CDR2 from the germline V gene are GTSNPN and SVGIG (reference sequence).

This clonotype occurred a few times. The chain carries TRBV4-2 and TRBJ2-1, with 10 bases that match TRBD2. The CDR3 has 21 residues. Trimming at V came to 3 bases and at J to 8 bases, leaving 25 bases not matched to a gene. Germline CDR1 LGHNA, CDR2 YNFKEQ. The CDR3 nucleotides are TGTGCCAGCAGCCAGGATTTCGGACGGAGCGGGAGGGCTGGGGGTAGGGATGAGCAGTTCTTC. Protein product: CASSQDFGRSGRAGGRDEQFF.

This chain uses TRBV7-3 with TRBJ2-3, with TRBD2 identical over 7 bases. Per the germline V gene, CDR1 is SGHTA and CDR2 is FQGTGA. The ends lost 1 base at V and 3 bases at J; junction bases unmatched: 4. This CDR3 region has 15 residues. Written as DNA, the CDR3 is TGTGCCAGCAGCTTAAGCGGGAGCTCAACAGATACGCAGTATTTT. This encodes CASSLSGSSTDTQYF. The full variable domain, completed using reference TRBV7-3 and TRBJ2-3, is GAGVSQTPSNKVTEKGKYVELRCDPISGHTALYWYRQSLGQGPEFLIYFQGTGAADDSGLPNDRFFAVRPEGSVSTLKIQRTERGDSAVYLCASSLSGSSTDTQYFGPGTRLTVL.

This chain links TRBV15 with TRBJ2-2; 8 nucleotides match TRBD2. Germline V gene data show CDR1 as LNHNV and CDR2 as YYDKDF (reference sequence). The CDR3 covers 18 residues. The J segment lost 1 base and the V segment lost 0 bases, leaving 7 bases of the junction unmatched. DNA for the CDR3: TGTGCCACCAGCAGAGAAGGGTGGCTAGCGGGGAACACCGGGGAGCTGTTTTTT. Residues: CATSREGWLAGNTGELFF.

This clonotype turned up a few times. V usage is TRBV9 and J usage is TRBJ2-1, with D unclear. Germline-derived CDR1 and CDR2 are SGDLS and YYNGEE. V was cut by 0 bases and J by 5 bases, with 6 bases left in between. There are 13 residues in the CDR3. DNA of the CDR3: TGTGCCAGCAGCGTAGCGCTGAACAATGAGCAGTTCTTC. This encodes CASSVALNNEQFF.

The rearrangement links TRBV28 to TRBJ1-2; D perhaps matches TRBD1 (6 bases). V lost 4 bases and J 5 bases, leaving 8 bases between the germline ends. The CDR3 is 12 residues long. CDR1 is MDHEN and CDR2 is SYDVKM in the germline V gene. For the CDR3, the DNA is TGTGCCAGCAGTTACAGGGAATATGGCTACACCTTC. The encoded protein is CASSYREYGYTF.

This clonotype was recorded a few times. V is TRBV10-3 and J is TRBJ1-3; D call uncertain. The CDR3 covers 14 residues. Trimming left V 6 bases short and J 1 base short, with 10 bases between. In germline, CDR1 is ENHRY, CDR2 SYGVKD. The CDR3 loop is CAISRGESGNTIYF. Written as DNA, the CDR3 is TGTGCCATCAGCCGCGGGGAGTCTGGAAACACCATATATTTT.

The chain carries TRBV20-1 and TRBJ2-3, with 8 positions matching TRBD2. The CDR3 is made up of 13 amino acids. V lost 5 bases, J lost 3 bases, and 4 bases stayed unmatched. Germline values: CDR1 DFQATT, CDR2 SNEGSKA (reference sequence). The DNA for the CDR3 is TGCAGTGCTCGCGGGAGGTTAACAGATACGCAGTATTTT. Amino acids: CSARGRLTDTQYF.

Only one count was recorded for this clonotype. V is TRBV2 and J is TRBJ2-4, with D perhaps TRBD2 (6 bases). V shed 4 bases and J shed 14 bases, with 15 bases lying between them. Germline assignment: CDR1 SNHLY and CDR2 FYNNEI. This CDR3 contains 12 residues. The CDR3 DNA reads TGTGCCAGCAGTGCCCGGGACTTTCCAAAGTACTTC. Protein sequence: CASSARDFPKYF. The full variable domain, its missing parts supplied by reference TRBV2 and TRBJ2-4, is EPEVTQTPSHQVTQMGQEVILRCVPISNHLYFYWYRQILGQKVEFLVSFYNNEISEKSEIFDDQFSVERPDGSNFTLKIRSTKLEDSAMYFCASSARDFPKYFGAGTRLSVL.

This clonotype was seen more than once but under ten times. The chain uses TRBV10-3 and TRBJ1-1; D ambiguous. The CDR3 is made up of 12 amino acids. Germline-derived CDR1 and CDR2 are ENHRY and SYGVKD. The ends were cut back, 2 bases at V and 5 bases at J, with 6 bases in the middle. The CDR3 sequence: CAISEKWTEAFF. Here the CDR3 DNA reads TGTGCCATCAGTGAGAAGTGGACTGAAGCTTTCTTT.

The chain combines TRBV4-2 with TRBJ1-5; D remains ambiguous. Germline V lookup: CDR1 LGHNA, CDR2 YNFKEQ. The CDR3 has 14 residues. Trimming removed 1 base at V and 9 bases at J, with 13 bases between. The CDR3 DNA is TGTGCCAGCAGCCAAGGCCTCGGAGGCCGGCCCCAGCATTTT. Its protein is CASSQGLGGRPQHF.

This clonotype occurred a few times. The chain is built from TRBV5-4 and TRBJ2-1; 13 bases map to TRBD2. J was trimmed by 5 bases and V by 1 base; bases with no gene match: 12. In germline, CDR1 is SGHNT, CDR2 YYREEE (reference sequence). This CDR3 is 19 amino acids long. The CDR3 is CASSLRLAGGLITDNEQFF. The CDR3 region has the DNA TGTGCCAGCAGCTTGCGACTAGCGGGAGGACTAATAACCGACAATGAGCAGTTCTTC.

This clonotype was seen more than once but under ten times. One base away lies a much larger clone, so this may be a sequencing read error. The chain recombines TRBV7-2 with TRBJ2-3; D gene ambiguous. This CDR3 contains 12 residues. The germline gives CDR1 SGHTA, CDR2 FQGNSA. The CDR3 is CASRLDGDTQYF. CDR3 sequence (DNA): TGTGCCAGCAGATTAGACGGGGATACGCAGTATTTT.

This clonotype was picked up a small number of times. This rearrangement joins TRBV28 to TRBJ2-1; tentatively, D is TRBD1 (6 bases). Trimming cost V 2 bases and J 9 bases, with 17 bases left between them. Germline CDR1 MDHEN, CDR2 SYDVKM. This CDR3 is 15 amino acids long. CDR3: CASSLGGQPRGEQFF. The CDR3, as DNA: TGTGCCAGCAGTTTAGGGGGACAACCCCGCGGTGAGCAGTTCTTC.